This T cell receptor (beta chain) was captured in a study of T cells in Graves' hyperthyroidism and ophthalmopathy. The germline V gene encodes CDR1 SNHLY and CDR2 FYNNEI. The V and J ends lost 6 bases and 4 bases, in that order; junction bases with no gene match: 7. The CDR3 has 14 amino acids. This clonotype was found many times. It was RNA transcripts that yielded the amplified TCR beta CDR3 regions. An initial round of RT-PCR targeting the TCR CDR3 relied on the HTBI primer set. TCRdb reprocessed the multiplex PCR reads via MiXCR and lists one record per CDR3 protein. This sample carries approximately 490,000 distinct CDR3 sequences, about 22% of them seen once, and the ten largest clones take around 54%. Clinical symptoms, serum thyroxine and TRAb, thyroid ultrasound and orbital computed tomography were used for the diagnoses.

Sequences were obtained from blood. This receptor was identified in an older woman with Graves' ophthalmopathy. The chain carries TRBV2 and TRBJ1-1; 8 bases match TRBD1. CDR3 loop: CASSQQGAGTEAFF. DNA for the CDR3: TGTGCCAGCAGCCAGCAGGGGGCTGGCACTGAAGCTTTCTTT.